A selection of T cell receptor beta chains follows, all from one sample in a study of T-cell memory formation after mild COVID-19. TCRdb independently ran MiXCR on the 5' RACE reads; one entry per CDR3 protein. The top ten clones hold 8.8% of a sample with hundreds of thousands of distinct CDR3 sequences, roughly 26% of them seen once. Sequencing was performed on PBMCs or a T cell subset sorted from them (not recorded which). Receptors were obtained from an adult woman who had mild COVID-19 (a few samples of this study predate the infection). Cell type and time point are not known. The CDR3 runs from the conserved cysteine through the conserved F or W.

j_call | v_call | cdr3_aa
TRBJ2-1 | TRBV6-5 | CASSSWTSGRDEQFF
TRBJ1-1 | TRBV20-1 | CSARGEAAPEAFF
TRBJ2-6 | TRBV7-3 | CASSLQGSNGANVLTF
TRBJ2-3 | TRBV7-6 | CASSANRGDTQYF
TRBJ2-2 | TRBV19 | CASSGYKNTGELFF
TRBJ1-1 | TRBV6-6 | CASSYSQGNTEAFF
TRBJ2-7 | TRBV5-1 | CASSASGQGYEQYF
TRBJ1-5 | TRBV30 | CAWSGYRGAGNQPQHF
TRBJ2-7 | TRBV4-1 | CASSQEYRDEQYF
TRBJ2-3 | TRBV2 | CASSNLAGAKDTQYF
TRBJ1-1 | TRBV5-1 | CASSFAFGHLGTEAFF
TRBJ1-6 | TRBV25-1 | CASIGRGGSPLHF
TRBJ2-3 | TRBV11-2 | CASSLGRVLNSSSTDTQYF
TRBJ2-7 | TRBV11-2 | CASSLGDRFSRSPYEQYF
TRBJ2-5 | TRBV7-6 | CASSPDRDFLQETQYF
TRBJ2-3 | TRBV24-1 | CATSGKGGADTQYF
TRBJ2-7 | TRBV20-1 | CSARETGSYEQYF
TRBJ2-1 | TRBV12-3/TRBV12-4 | CASSTTGSALSMAYNEQFF
TRBJ2-7 | TRBV21-1 | CASSHRTGHYEQYF
TRBJ2-1 | TRBV27 | CASSGSGGYNEQFF
TRBJ2-7 | TRBV15 | CATSRDLGSTYEQYF
TRBJ2-5 | TRBV12-3/TRBV12-4 | CASRPRQGAWETQYF
TRBJ2-3 | TRBV9 | CASSVVGGYDTQYF
TRBJ1-2 | TRBV5-1 | CASSLVHLSGNNYGYTF
TRBJ2-1 | TRBV19 | CASMGSSYNEQFF
TRBJ2-2 | TRBV14 | CASSPFGYTGELFF
TRBJ2-5 | TRBV30 | CAWSVRGSETQYF
TRBJ2-3 | TRBV30 | CAWSRDPTDTQYF
TRBJ2-1 | TRBV7-2 | CASSLPTDRGNRF
TRBJ2-1 | TRBV7-6 | CASSSGLAGWGSYNEQFF
TRBJ2-1 | TRBV3-1 | CASSHSSGGNEQFF
TRBJ1-2 | TRBV6-5 | CASIGGHLNYGYTF
TRBJ2-1 | TRBV7-9 | CASSLAPTTSGGTEQFF
TRBJ2-4 | TRBV30 | CAWSIGQFLSGKNIQYF
TRBJ2-3 | TRBV11-2 | CASSSWTSTDTQYF
TRBJ2-4 | TRBV2 | CASTGLAGTQRYF
TRBJ1-2 | TRBV2 | CASSDRTYGYTF
TRBJ1-5 | TRBV7-8 | CASSLTGLAQPQHF
TRBJ1-2 | TRBV12-3/TRBV12-4 | CASSLGGQGDYGYTF
TRBJ2-5 | TRBV7-2 | CASGSPQGAGETQYF
TRBJ2-1 | TRBV7-9 | CASSARDRGLKINEQFF
TRBJ2-5 | TRBV13 | CASSLRGMGLQETQYF
TRBJ2-7 | TRBV30 | CAWNHGTGLYEQYF
TRBJ2-1 | TRBV24-1 | CATSDDRGNYRVNEQFF
TRBJ2-3 | TRBV7-9 | CASSTQVGAVNSTDTQYF
TRBJ2-7 | TRBV18 | CASSPVGTGTYEQYF
TRBJ2-3 | TRBV7-2 | CASSLRWASGVSTDTQYF
TRBJ2-7 | TRBV9 | CASSVGQTYEQYF
TRBJ2-5 | TRBV6-5 | CASSIGGIGRETQYF
TRBJ2-4 | TRBV20-1 | CSARVAGGYAKNIQYF
TRBJ2-3 | TRBV18 | CASLLSGGTDTQYF
TRBJ1-5 | TRBV5-8 | CASSLAPGSWVQPQHF
TRBJ2-3 | TRBV3-1 | CASSLVGDTDTQYF